The clone carrying this TCR beta chain was seen once. The sample is drawn from a study of CD8 T cells in Susac syndrome. Reverse transcription of about 0.5 to 1 ug RNA was performed with random hexamers. The amplification used immunoSEQ multiplex PCR on TCR beta CDR3; it spanned 54 Vbeta and 13 Jbeta. Each CDR3 protein gets one entry after TCRdb re-called the immunoSEQ multiplex PCR reads with MiXCR. The table has some 110,000 distinct CDR3 sequences, approximately 96% seen once. The material sequenced was CD4+ T cells from PBMCs. The clonotype was recovered from a human donor with Susac syndrome.

The CDR3 DNA is TGCGCCAGCAGTCCGGAGGGCAGGCCTGAAGCTTTCTTT. Protein product: CASSPEGRPEAFF. The V call is TRBV5-1, the J call TRBJ1-1; D not resolved. This CDR3 region has 13 residues. Trimming took 5 bases from V and 6 from J, leaving 14 bases between them. Germline V gene lookup returns CDR1 SGHRS and CDR2 YFSETQ.